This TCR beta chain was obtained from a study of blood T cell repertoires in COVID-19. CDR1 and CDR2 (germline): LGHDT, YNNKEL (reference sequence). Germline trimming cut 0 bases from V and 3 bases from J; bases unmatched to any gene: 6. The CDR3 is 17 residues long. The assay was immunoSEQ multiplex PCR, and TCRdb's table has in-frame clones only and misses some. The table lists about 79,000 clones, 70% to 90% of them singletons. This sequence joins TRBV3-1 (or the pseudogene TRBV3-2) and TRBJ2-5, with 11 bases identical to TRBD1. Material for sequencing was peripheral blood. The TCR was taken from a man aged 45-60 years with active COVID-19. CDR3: CASSQDLGQGGKETQYF. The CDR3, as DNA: TGTGCCAGCAGCCAAGATCTGGGACAGGGGGGTAAAGAGACCCAGTACTTC.